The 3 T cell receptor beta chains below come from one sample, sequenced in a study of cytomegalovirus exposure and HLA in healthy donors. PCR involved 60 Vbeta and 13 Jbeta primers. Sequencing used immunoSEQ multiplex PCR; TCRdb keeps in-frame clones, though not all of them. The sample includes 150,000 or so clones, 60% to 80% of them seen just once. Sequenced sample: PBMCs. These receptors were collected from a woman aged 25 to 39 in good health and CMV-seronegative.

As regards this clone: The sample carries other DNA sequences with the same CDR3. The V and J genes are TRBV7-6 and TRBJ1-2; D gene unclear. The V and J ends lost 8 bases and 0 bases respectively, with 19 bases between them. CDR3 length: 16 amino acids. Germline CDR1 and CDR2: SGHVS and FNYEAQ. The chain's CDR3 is CASPGCARPSNYGYTF. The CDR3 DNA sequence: TGTGCCAGCCCCGGTTGCGCACGCCCATCTAACTATGGCTACACCTTC.

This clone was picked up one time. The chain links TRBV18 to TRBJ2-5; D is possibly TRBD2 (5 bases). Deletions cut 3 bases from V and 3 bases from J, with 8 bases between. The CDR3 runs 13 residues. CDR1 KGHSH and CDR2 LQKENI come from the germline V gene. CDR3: CASSPRGEETQYF. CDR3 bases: TGTGCCAGCTCACCCCGGGGAGAAGAGACCCAGTACTTC.

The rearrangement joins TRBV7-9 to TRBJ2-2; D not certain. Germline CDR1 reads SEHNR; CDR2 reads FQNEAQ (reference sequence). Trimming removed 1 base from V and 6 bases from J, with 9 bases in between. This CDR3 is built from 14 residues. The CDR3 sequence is CASSLVAEAGELFF. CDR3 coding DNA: TGTGCCAGCAGCTTAGTGGCAGAGGCCGGGGAGCTGTTTTTT.